This T cell receptor beta chain comes out of a study of human T cells and chemical hapten exposure (dated by TCRdb to 2020 to 2022). General notes on the study: For sensitization, 2% DPC in acetone was applied to a roughly 2 cm by roughly 2 cm area of upper inner arm skin. Weekly therapeutic DPC doses were additionally applied to the scalp of patients throughout the roughly 23-week study period. Patch testing was done on the upper back using Finn chambers containing 0.01% DPC, and results were scored after 6 days according to International Contact Dermatitis Research Group standards. Most of the patients in the cohort were female, and the cohort covered alopecia areata with under or over 50% scalp involvement, alopecia totalis and alopecia universalis. The libraries were sequenced as a pool, and the TCR yield per sample differed mostly because of small variations in library volumes within the pool. The study tracked peripheral blood TCR repertoire changes in vivo during primary and secondary sensitization to the hapten diphenylcyclopropenone (DPC) in alopecia patients. Blood samples were taken from patients before sensitization (week 0) and then at 2, 6 and about 24 weeks after DPC sensitization. About 29 alopecia patients gave blood for TCR sequencing at one to four time points (pre-sensitization, 2, 6 and 24 weeks).

Library preparation used RACE. Sequencing took place on a NextSeq 500. Library preparation attached unique molecular identifiers to individual cDNA molecules for quantitative, reproducible TCR counting. From each blood RNA sample, both TCR alpha and TCR beta chains were sequenced. From the authors' description of their analysis: Samples had a median of roughly 87,000 TCRs, with a range from roughly 23,224 to 750,000. The Decombinator software suite was used to annotate V, J and CDR3 in the TCR reads. For the PS versus PT1 abundance plots, all samples were subsampled to the same number of TCRs (28,000). Expanded TCRs were defined as absent before sensitization and observed at least eight times at the 2-week time point. TCRdb reprocessed the public reads (quality trimming at Q25 with fastp, clone calling with MiXCR) and kept in-frame beta chains. Under each unique CDR3 protein, matching rows form one entry showing the most common genes and DNA. The V and J calls were determined by TCRdb, not by the authors. This sample comprises around 300,000 distinct CDR3 sequences, about 7% of them detected only once. Of the sample, approximately 8% falls within the top ten clones.

The investigation overall reported the following: Compared with pre-sensitization or healthy control sets, expanded TCRs formed significantly more large CDR3 similarity clusters, which is consistent with antigen-driven responses. After repeated subsampling, changes were observed in the strength of the expansion versus patch-test correlation and in the threshold at which the correlation became significant. Alopecia, a presumed autoimmune disease, was present in all patients, so the immune response of the patients might differ from that of healthy individuals. The number of PT1 expanded TCRs positively correlated with patch test score, significant at thresholds 8, 16 and 32 but not 4. The number of TCRs above 1 in 1000 frequency did not change with DPC sensitization; there was no evidence of global repertoire structure alterations.

The germline V gene encodes CDR1 SNHLY and CDR2 FYNNEI. The CDR3 sequence holds 12 residues, the cysteine and phenylalanine included. Only the CDR3 region is kept as DNA, spanning 36 bases read in frame from base 1. The junction carries 9 bases between V and J, which are trimmed by 9 bases and 0 bases respectively. In regard to this clonotype: Its antigen is currently not known. Within one base of it there is no much larger clone, and no base qualities were kept.

Taken with the paper, the label for time point translates to: patch test 1, 2 weeks after DPC sensitization. The treatment or condition label on this specimen signifies: therapeutic diphenylcyclopropenone sensitization with weekly scalp DPC. Blood at each patch-test visit was drawn before the patch test was applied. Patients were eligible if aged 18 to 70, diagnosed with alopecia and judged suitable for DPC therapy, and pregnant patients were excluded. Total RNA was isolated from unfractionated whole blood collected in Tempus Blood RNA tubes. The chain is made from TRBV2 and TRBJ2-7, with the D gene possibly TRBD1 or TRBD2, each one fitting 5 bases. The sequence derives from a woman between 18 and 29 years old with alopecia areata. Some clones in this sample may be carry-over from other donors' samples. Specimen: whole blood, collected in connection with sensitization to the hapten diphenylcyclopropenone (DPC). CDR3 sequence: CARGVDSYEQYF. The sequenced DNA is TGTGCCAGGGGGGTCGACTCCTACGAGCAGTACTTC.